The sequence of this T cell receptor (beta chain) was determined in a study of blood T cell repertoires in COVID-19. For the study at large: Samples taken during acute and convalescent COVID-19 were collected in the United States, Italy and Spain.

Generated by immunoSEQ multiplex PCR, the TCRdb table keeps only in-frame clones and is missing some. The repertoire includes some 300,000 clones, 88% of them detected once, and roughly 2% sits in the top ten. V gave up 8 bases and J gave up 7 bases; unmatched junction bases: 8. The CDR3 is made up of 13 amino acids. Germline V gene sequence: CDR1 SGHRS, CDR2 YFSETQ. The rearrangement links TRBV5-1 to TRBJ1-5; 8 nucleotides line up with TRBD1. This sequence originates from a woman aged 60 to 75 in a cohort exposed to, infected with or recovered from COVID-19 (not recorded which). Sequencing was carried out using PBMCs or T cells enriched from blood (not recorded which). In DNA, the CDR3 is TGCGCCAGTCGACAGGGGATAGGACAGCCCCAGCATTTT. Its translation is CASRQGIGQPQHF.